This T cell receptor (beta chain) was found in a study of blood T cell repertoires in COVID-19. Clones were sequenced by immunoSEQ multiplex PCR, and TCRdb holds only the in-frame ones, with some missing. The sample lists some 150,000 clones, roughly 76% occurring once. The CDR3 runs to 15 residues. The V gene's germline CDR1 is MNHNY and CDR2 SVGAGI (reference sequence). Germline trimming cut 5 bases from V and 14 bases from J; bases unmatched to any gene: 11. The sample consisted of peripheral blood. The V call is TRBV6-6, the J call TRBJ1-6; 11 bases map to TRBD1. The clonotype originates from a human donor with acute or convalescent COVID-19. The donor label of this sample is uncertain. The CDR3 spells CASSGSGTGGLALHF. For the CDR3, the DNA is TGTGCCAGCAGTGGTTCCGGGACAGGGGGTTTGGCCCTCCACTTT.